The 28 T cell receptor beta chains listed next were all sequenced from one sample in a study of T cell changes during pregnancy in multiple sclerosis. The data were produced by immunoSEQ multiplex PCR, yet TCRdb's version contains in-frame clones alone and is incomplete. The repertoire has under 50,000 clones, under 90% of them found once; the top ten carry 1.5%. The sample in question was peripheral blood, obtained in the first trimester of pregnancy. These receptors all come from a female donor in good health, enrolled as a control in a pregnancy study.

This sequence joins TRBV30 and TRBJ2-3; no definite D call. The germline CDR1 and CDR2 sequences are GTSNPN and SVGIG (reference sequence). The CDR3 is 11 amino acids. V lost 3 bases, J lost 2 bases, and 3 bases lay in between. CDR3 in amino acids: CAWSLTDTQYF. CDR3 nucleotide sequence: TGTGCCTGGAGCCTCACAGATACGCAGTATTTT.

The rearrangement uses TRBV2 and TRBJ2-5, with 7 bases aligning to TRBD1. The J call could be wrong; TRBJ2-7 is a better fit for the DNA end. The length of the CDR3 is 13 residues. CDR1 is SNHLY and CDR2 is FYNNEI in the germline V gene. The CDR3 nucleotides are TGTGCCACCGCGACAGGGAAGACCTACGAGCAGTACTTC. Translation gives CATATGKTYEQYF.

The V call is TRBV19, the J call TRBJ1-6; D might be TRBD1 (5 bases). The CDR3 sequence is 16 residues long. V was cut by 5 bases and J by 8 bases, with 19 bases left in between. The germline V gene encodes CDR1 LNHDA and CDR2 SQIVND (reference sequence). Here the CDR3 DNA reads TGTGCCAGTAGTGGGAGGGGCCCGAAGATGTATTCACCCCTCCACTTT. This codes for CASSGRGPKMYSPLHF.

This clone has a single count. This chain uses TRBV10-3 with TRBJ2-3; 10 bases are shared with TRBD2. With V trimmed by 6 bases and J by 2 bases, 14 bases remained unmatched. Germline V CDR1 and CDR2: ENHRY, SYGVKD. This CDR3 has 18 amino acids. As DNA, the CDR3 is TGTGCCATCAGGGACGCGTTGGGGACTAGCGACCTCACAGATACGCAGTATTTT. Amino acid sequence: CAIRDALGTSDLTDTQYF.

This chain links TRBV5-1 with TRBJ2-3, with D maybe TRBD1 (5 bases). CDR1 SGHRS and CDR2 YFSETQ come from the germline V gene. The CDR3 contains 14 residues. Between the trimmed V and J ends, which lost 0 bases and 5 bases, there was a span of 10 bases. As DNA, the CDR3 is TGCGCCAGCAGCTTGGGCAGGGAAAGAGATACGCAGTATTTT. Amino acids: CASSLGRERDTQYF.

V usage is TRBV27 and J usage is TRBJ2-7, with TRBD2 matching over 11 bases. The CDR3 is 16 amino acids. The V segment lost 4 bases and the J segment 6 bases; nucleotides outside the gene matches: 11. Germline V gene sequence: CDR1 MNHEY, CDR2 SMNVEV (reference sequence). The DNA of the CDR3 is TGTGCCAGCAGTTCATTCCTGACTAGCGGGGTAGGCGAGCAGTACTTC. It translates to CASSSFLTSGVGEQYF.

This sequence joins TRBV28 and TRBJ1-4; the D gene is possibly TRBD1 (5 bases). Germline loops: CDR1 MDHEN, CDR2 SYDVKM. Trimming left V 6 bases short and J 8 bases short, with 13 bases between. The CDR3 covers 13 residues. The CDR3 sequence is CASRPGSSEKLFF. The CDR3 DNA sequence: TGTGCCAGCAGGCCAGGGTCAAGCGAAAAACTGTTTTTT.

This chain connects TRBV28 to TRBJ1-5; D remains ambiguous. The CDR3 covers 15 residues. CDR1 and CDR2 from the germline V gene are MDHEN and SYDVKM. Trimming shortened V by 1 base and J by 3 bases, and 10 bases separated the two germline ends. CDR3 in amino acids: CASSLFASPNQPQHF. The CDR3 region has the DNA TGTGCCAGCAGTTTATTTGCCAGTCCCAATCAGCCCCAGCATTTT.

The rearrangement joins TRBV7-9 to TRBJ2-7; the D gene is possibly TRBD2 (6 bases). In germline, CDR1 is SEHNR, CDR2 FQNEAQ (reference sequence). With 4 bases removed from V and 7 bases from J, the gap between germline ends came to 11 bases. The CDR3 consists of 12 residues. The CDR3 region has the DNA TGTGCCAGCAGCTCGGCAGGGAGGGAGCAGTACTTC. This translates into CASSSAGREQYF. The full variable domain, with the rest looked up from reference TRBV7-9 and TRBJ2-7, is DTGVSQNPRHKITKRGQNVTFRCDPISEHNRLYWYRQTLGQGPEFLTYFQNEAQLEKSRLLSDRFSAERPKGSFSTLEIQRTEQGDSAMYLCASSSAGREQYFGPGTRLTVT.

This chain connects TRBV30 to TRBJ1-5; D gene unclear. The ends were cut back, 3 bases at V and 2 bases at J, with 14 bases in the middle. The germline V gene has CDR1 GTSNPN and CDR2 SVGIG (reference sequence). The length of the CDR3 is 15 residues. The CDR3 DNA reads TGTGCCTGGAGCAACGCAGGCTTAGGCAATCAGCCCCAGCATTTT. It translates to CAWSNAGLGNQPQHF.

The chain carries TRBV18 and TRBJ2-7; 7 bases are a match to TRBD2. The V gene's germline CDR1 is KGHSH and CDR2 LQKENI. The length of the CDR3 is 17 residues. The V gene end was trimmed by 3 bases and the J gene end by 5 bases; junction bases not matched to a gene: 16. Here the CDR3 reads CASSPIPQAGRLDEQYF. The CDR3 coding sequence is TGTGCCAGCTCACCTATCCCCCAAGCGGGACGTCTCGACGAGCAGTACTTC.

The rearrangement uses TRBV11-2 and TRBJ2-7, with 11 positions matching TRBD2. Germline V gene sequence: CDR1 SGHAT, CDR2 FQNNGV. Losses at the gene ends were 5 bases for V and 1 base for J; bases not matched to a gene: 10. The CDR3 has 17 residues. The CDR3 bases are TGTGCCAGCAGCCCTCTTGGGACTAGCGGTATATCCTACGAGCAGTACTTC. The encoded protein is CASSPLGTSGISYEQYF.

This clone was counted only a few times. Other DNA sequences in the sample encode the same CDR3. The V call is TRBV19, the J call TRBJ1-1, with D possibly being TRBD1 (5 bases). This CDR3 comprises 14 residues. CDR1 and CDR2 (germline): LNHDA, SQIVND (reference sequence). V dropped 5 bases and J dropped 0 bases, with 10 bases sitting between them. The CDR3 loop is CASSPGLMNTEAFF. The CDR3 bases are TGTGCCAGTAGTCCAGGGCTCATGAACACTGAAGCTTTCTTT.

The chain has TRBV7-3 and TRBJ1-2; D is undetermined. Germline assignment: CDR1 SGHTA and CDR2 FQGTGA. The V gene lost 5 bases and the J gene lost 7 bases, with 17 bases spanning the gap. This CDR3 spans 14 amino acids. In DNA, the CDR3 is TGTGCCAGCAGCCGGCCCGGGAATTCTCGTGGCTACACCTTC. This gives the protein CASSRPGNSRGYTF.

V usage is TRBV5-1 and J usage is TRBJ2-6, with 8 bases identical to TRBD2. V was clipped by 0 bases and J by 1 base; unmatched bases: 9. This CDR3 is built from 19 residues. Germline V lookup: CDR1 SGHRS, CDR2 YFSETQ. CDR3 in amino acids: CASSLEGLGSRSGANVLTF. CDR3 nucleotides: TGCGCCAGCAGCTTGGAGGGACTAGGCAGCCGTTCTGGGGCCAACGTCCTGACTTTC.

The CDR3 protein is CASSIDRLSGSSYEQYF. As DNA, the CDR3 is TGTGCCAGTAGTATAGATAGGCTCAGCGGGAGCTCCTACGAGCAGTACTTC. The V call is TRBV19, the J call TRBJ2-7; 8 bases agree with TRBD2. J was trimmed by 0 bases and V by 0 bases; bases with no gene match: 7. The CDR3 totals 17 residues. The V gene's germline CDR1 is LNHDA and CDR2 SQIVND (reference sequence).

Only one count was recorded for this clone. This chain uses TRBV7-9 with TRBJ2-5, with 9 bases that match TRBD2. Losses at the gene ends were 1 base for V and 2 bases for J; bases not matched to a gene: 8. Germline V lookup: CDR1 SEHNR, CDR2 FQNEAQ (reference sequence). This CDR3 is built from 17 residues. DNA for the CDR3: TGTGCCAGCAGCTTAGGCAGCGGGGGGACTCATCAAGAGACCCAGTACTTC. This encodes CASSLGSGGTHQETQYF. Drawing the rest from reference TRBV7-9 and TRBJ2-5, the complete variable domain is DTGVSQNPRHKITKRGQNVTFRCDPISEHNRLYWYRQTLGQGPEFLTYFQNEAQLEKSRLLSDRFSAERPKGSFSTLEIQRTEQGDSAMYLCASSLGSGGTHQETQYFGPGTRLLVL.

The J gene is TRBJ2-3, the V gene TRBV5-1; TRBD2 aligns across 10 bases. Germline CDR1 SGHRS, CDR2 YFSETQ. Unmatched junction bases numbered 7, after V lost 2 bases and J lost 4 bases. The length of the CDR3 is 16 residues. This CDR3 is CASSFSSGRLADTQYF. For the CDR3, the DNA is TGCGCCAGCAGCTTTTCTAGCGGGAGATTGGCAGATACGCAGTATTTT. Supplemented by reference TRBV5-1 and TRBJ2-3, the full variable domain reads KAGVTQTPRYLIKTRGQQVTLSCSPISGHRSVSWYQQTPGQGLQFLFEYFSETQRNKGNFPGRFSGRQFSNSRSEMNVSTLELGDSALYLCASSFSSGRLADTQYFGPGTRLTVL.

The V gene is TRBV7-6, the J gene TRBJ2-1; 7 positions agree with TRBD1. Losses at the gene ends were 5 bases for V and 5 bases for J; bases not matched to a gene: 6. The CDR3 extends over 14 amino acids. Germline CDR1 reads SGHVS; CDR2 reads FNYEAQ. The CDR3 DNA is TGTGCCAGCAGCGTAGGGGGCAAGAACAATGAGCAGTTCTTC. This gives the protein CASSVGGKNNEQFF.

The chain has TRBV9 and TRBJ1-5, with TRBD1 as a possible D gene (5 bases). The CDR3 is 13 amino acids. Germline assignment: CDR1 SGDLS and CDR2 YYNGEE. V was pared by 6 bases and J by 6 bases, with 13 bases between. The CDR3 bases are TGTGCCAGCAACTTTCAGGGTGGTCAGCCCCAGCATTTT. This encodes CASNFQGGQPQHF.

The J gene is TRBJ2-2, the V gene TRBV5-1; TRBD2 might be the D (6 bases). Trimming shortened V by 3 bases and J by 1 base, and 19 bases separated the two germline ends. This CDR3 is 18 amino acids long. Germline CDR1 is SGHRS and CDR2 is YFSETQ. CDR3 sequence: CASSSPSGPGVNTGELFF. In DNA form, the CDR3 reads TGCGCCAGCAGCTCCCCCTCAGGGCCGGGGGTGAACACCGGGGAGCTGTTTTTT.

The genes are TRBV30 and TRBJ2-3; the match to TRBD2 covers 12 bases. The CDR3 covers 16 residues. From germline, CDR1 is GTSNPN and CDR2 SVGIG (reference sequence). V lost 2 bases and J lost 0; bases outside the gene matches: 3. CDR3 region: CAWSLGTSGSTDTQYF. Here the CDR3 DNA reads TGTGCCTGGAGTTTAGGGACTAGCGGGAGCACAGATACGCAGTATTTT.

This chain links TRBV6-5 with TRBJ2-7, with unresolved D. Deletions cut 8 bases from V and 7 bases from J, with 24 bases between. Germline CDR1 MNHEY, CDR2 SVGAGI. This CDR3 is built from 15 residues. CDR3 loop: CASSGTLVQRREQYF. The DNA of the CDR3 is TGTGCCAGCTCTGGAACTCTTGTCCAGCGCCGGGAGCAGTACTTC.

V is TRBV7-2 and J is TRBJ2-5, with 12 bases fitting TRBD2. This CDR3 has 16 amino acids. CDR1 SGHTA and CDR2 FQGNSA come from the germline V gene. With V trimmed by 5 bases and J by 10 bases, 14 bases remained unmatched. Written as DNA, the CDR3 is TGTGCCAGCAGCGAACTAGCGGGAGGACTCAAGAAGGGCCAGTACTTC. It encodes CASSELAGGLKKGQYF. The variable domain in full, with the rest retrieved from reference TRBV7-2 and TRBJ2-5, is GAGVSQSPSNKVTEKGKDVELRCDPISGHTALYWYRQSLGQGLEFLIYFQGNSAPDKSGLPSDRFSAERTGGSVSTLTIQRTQQEDSAVYLCASSELAGGLKKGQYFGPGTRLLVL.

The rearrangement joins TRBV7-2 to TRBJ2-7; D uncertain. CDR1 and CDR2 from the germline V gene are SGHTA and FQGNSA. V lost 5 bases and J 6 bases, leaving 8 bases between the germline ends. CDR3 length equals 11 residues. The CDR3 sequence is CASSEASEQYF. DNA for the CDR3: TGTGCCAGCAGCGAGGCTAGCGAGCAGTACTTC.

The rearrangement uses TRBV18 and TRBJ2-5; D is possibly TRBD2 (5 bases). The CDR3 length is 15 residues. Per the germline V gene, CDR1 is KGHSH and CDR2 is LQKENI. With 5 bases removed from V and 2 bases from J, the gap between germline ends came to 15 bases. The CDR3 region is CASSTEVGEQETQYF. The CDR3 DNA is TGTGCCAGCTCAACGGAGGTCGGGGAACAAGAGACCCAGTACTTC.

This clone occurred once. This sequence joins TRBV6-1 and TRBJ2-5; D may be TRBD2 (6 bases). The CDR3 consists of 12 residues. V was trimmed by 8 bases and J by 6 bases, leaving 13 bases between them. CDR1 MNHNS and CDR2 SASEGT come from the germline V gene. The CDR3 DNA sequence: TGTGCCAGCGGGGAGGAATTAAAGACCCAGTACTTC. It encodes CASGEELKTQYF.

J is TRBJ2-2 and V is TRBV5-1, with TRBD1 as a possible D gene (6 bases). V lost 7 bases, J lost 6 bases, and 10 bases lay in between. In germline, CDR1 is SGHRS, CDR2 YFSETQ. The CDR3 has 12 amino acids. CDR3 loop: CASRSGAGELFF. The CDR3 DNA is TGCGCCAGCCGGTCAGGGGCCGGGGAGCTGTTTTTT. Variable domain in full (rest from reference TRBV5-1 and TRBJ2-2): KAGVTQTPRYLIKTRGQQVTLSCSPISGHRSVSWYQQTPGQGLQFLFEYFSETQRNKGNFPGRFSGRQFSNSRSEMNVSTLELGDSALYLCASRSGAGELFFGEGSRLTVL.